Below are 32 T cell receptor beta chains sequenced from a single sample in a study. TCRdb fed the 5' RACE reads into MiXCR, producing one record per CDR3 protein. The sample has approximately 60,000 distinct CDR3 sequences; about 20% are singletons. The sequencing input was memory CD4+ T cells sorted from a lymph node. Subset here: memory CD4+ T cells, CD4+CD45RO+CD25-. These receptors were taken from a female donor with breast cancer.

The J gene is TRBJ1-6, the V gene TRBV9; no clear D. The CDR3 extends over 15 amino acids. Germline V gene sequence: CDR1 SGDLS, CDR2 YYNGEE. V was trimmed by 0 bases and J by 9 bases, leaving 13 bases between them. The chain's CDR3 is CASSVEGSLGSPLHF. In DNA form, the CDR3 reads TGTGCCAGCAGCGTAGAAGGGAGTCTTGGTTCACCCCTCCACTTT.

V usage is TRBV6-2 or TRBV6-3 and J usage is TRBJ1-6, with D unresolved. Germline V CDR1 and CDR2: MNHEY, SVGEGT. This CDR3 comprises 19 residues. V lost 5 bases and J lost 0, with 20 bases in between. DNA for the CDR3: TGTGCCAGCAGTCCTCTAGAACCCGAACAGAGCTCCTATAATTCACCCCTCCACTTT. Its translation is CASSPLEPEQSSYNSPLHF.

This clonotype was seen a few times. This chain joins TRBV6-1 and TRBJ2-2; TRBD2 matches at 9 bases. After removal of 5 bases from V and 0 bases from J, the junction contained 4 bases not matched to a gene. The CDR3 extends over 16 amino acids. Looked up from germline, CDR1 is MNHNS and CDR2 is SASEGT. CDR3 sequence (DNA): TGTGCCAGCAGTAGGGCTAGCGGGGCGAACACCGGGGAGCTGTTTTTT. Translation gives CASSRASGANTGELFF.

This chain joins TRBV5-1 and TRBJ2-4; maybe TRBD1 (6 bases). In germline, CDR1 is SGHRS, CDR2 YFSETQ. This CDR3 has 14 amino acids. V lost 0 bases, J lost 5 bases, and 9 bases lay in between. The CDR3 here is CASSLDRVENIQYF. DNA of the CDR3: TGCGCCAGCAGCTTGGACAGGGTCGAAAACATTCAGTACTTC.

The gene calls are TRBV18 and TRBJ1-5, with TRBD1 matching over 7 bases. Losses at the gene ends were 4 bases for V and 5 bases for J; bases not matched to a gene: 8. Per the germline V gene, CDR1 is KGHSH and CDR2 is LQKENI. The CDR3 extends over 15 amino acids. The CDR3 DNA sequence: TGTGCCAGCTCACGGGCGACAGGGCAGGATCAGCCCCAGCATTTT. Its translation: CASSRATGQDQPQHF.

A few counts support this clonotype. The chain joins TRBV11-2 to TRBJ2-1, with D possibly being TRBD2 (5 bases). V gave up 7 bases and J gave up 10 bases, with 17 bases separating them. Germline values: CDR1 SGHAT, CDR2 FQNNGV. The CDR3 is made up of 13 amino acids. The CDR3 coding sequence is TGTGCCAGCACCAACCTTCGAGCGGCGGAGCAGTTCTTC. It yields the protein CASTNLRAAEQFF.

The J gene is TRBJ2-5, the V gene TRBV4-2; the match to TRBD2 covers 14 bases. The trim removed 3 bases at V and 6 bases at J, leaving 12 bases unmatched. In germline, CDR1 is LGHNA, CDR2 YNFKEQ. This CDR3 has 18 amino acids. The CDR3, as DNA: TGTGCCAGCAGCCAGGTGCCCTCGGGGACTAGCGGGAGTCAGACCCAGTACTTC. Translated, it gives CASSQVPSGTSGSQTQYF.

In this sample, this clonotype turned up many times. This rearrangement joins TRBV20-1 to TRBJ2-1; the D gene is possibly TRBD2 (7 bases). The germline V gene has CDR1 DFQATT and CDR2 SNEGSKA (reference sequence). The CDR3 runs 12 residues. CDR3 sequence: CSCGRGANEQFF. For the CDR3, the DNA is TGCTCCTGCGGTCGGGGGGCCAATGAGCAGTTCTTC.

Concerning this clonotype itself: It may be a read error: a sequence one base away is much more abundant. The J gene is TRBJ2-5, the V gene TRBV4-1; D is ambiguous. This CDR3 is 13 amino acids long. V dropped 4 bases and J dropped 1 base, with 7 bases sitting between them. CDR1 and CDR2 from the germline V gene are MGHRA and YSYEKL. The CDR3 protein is CASSRTSQETQYF. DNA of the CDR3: TGCGCCAGCAGCCGTACGAGCCAAGAGACCCAGTACTTC.

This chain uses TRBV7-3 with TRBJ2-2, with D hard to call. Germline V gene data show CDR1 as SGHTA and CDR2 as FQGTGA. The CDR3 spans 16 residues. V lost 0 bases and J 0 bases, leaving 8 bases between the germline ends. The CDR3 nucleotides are TGTGCCAGCAGCTTAACAGGGCCAACGAACACCGGGGAGCTGTTTTTT. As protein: CASSLTGPTNTGELFF.

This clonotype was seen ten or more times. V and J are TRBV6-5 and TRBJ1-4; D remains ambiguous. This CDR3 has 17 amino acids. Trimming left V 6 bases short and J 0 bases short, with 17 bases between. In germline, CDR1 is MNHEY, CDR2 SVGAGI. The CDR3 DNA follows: TGTGCCAGCAGCCCCGGGCCCCCTCCTGCAACTAATGAAAAACTGTTTTTT. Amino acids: CASSPGPPPATNEKLFF.

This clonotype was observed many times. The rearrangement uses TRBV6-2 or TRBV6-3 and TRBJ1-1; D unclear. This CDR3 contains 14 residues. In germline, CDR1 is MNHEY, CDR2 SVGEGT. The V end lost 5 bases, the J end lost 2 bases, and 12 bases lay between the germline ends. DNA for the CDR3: TGTGCCAGCAGTCCCCACAGCGTAAACACTGAAGCTTTCTTT. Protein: CASSPHSVNTEAFF.

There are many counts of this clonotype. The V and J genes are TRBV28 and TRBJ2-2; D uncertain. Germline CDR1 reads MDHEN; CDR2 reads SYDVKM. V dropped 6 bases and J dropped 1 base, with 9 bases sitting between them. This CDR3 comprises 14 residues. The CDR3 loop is CASRPSGNTGELFF. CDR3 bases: TGTGCCAGCAGACCCAGTGGGAACACCGGGGAGCTGTTTTTT.

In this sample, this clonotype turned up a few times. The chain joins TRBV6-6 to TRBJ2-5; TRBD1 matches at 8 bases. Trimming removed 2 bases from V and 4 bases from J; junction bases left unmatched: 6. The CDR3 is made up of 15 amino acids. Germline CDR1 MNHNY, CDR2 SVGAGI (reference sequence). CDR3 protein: CASSYPGQGLETQYF. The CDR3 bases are TGTGCCAGCAGTTACCCCGGACAGGGCCTAGAGACCCAGTACTTC.

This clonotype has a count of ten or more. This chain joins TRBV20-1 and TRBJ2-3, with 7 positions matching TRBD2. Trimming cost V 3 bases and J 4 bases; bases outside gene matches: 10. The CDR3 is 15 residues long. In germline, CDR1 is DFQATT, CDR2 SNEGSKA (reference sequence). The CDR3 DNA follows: TGCAGTGCTAGTGGCGGGAGCACCACCCCAGATACGCAGTATTTT. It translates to CSASGGSTTPDTQYF.

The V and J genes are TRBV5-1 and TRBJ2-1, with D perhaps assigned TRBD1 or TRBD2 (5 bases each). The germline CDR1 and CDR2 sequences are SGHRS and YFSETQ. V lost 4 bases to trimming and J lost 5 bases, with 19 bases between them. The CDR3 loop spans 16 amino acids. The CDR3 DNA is TGCGCCAGCAGCCGTAACGGGGTGGACACGGACAATGAGCAGTTCTTC. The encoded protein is CASSRNGVDTDNEQFF.

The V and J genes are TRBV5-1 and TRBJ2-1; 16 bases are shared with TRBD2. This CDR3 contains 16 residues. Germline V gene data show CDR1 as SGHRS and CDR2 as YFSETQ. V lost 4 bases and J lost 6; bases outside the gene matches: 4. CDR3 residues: CASSLGLAGGANEQFF. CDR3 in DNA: TGCGCCAGCAGCCTGGGACTAGCGGGAGGGGCCAATGAGCAGTTCTTC.

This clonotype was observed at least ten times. The CDR3 region has the DNA TGCGCCAGCCGGGACAGGGTGACAGATACGCAGTATTTT. It translates to CASRDRVTDTQYF. The chain joins TRBV5-1 to TRBJ2-3; 9 positions agree with TRBD1. Trimming removed 7 bases from V and 3 bases from J; junction bases left unmatched: 3. The CDR3 consists of 13 residues. Germline values: CDR1 SGHRS, CDR2 YFSETQ.

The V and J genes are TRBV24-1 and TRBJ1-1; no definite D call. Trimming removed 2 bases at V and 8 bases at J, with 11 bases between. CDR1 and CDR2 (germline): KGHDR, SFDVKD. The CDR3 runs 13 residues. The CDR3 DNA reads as TGTGCCACCAGTGATTCCGGATGGGAGGAAGCTTTCTTT. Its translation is CATSDSGWEEAFF.

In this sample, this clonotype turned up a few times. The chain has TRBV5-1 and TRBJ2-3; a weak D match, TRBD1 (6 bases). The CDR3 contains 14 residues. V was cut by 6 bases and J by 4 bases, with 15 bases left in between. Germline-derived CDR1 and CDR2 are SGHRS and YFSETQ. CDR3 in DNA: TGCGCCAGCAAGGGAGATGGGGGCCCAGATACGCAGTATTTT. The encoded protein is CASKGDGGPDTQYF.

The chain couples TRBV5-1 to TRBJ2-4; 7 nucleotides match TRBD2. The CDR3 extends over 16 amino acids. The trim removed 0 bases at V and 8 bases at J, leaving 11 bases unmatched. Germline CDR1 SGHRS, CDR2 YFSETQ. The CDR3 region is CASSLGPASGSDIQYF. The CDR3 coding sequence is TGCGCCAGCAGCTTGGGGCCCGCTAGCGGCTCGGACATTCAGTACTTC. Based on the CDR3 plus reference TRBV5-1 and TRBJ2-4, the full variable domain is KAGVTQTPRYLIKTRGQQVTLSCSPISGHRSVSWYQQTPGQGLQFLFEYFSETQRNKGNFPGRFSGRQFSNSRSEMNVSTLELGDSALYLCASSLGPASGSDIQYFGAGTRLSVL.

The CDR3: CAIRTGTGAMEQYF. DNA of the CDR3: TGTGCCATCAGAACCGGGACAGGGGCGATGGAGCAGTACTTC. V is TRBV10-3 and J is TRBJ2-7, with 10 bases matching TRBD1. The CDR3 covers 14 residues. Looked up from germline, CDR1 is ENHRY and CDR2 is SYGVKD. The junction had 9 bases not matched to a gene; V was cut back by 6 bases and J by 7 bases.

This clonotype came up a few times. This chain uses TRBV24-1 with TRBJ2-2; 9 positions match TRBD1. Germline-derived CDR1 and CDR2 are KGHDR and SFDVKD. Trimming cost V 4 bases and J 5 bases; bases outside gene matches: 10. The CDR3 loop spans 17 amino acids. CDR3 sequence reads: CATSDFTGGRKTGELFF. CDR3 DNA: TGTGCCACCAGTGACTTCACAGGGGGCCGGAAAACCGGGGAGCTGTTTTTT.

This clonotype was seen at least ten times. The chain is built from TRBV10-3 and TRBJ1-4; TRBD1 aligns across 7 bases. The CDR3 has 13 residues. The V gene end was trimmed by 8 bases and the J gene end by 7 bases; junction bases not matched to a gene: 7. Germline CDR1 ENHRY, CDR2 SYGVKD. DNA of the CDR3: TGTGCCATCTCCGGACAGGAGGGTGAAAAACTGTTTTTT. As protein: CAISGQEGEKLFF.

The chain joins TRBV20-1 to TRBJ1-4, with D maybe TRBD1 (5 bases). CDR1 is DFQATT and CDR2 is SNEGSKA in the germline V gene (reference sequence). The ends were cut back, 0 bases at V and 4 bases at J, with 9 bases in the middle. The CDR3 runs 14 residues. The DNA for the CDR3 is TGCAGTGCTAGAGAGCAGGGCGGTAATGAAAAACTGTTTTTT. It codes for CSAREQGGNEKLFF.

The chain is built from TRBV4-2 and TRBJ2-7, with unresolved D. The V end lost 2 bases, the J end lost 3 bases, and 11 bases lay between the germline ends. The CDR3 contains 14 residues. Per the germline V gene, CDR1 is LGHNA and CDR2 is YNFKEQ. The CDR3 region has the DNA TGTGCCAGCAGCCAACAGGACGGGCACTACGAGCAGTACTTC. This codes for CASSQQDGHYEQYF.

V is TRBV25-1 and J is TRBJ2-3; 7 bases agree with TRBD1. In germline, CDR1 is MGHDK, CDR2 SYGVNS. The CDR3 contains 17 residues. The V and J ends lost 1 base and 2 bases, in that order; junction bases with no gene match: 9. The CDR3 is CASSEFASGQTTDTQYF. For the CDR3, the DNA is TGTGCCAGCAGTGAATTCGCTTCGGGACAGACCACAGATACGCAGTATTTT.

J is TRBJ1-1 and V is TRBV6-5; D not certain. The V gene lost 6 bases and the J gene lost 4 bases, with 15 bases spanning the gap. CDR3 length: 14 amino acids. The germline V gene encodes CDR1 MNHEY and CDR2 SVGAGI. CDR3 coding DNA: TGTGCCAGCAGCGTATACAGTTCAACCACTGAAGCTTTCTTT. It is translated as CASSVYSSTTEAFF.

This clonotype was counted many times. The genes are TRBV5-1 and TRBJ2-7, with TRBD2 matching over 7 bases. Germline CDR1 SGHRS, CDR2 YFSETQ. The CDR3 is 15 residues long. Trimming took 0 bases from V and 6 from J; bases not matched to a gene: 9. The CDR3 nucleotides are TGCGCCAGCAGCTTGGATGTGGGAGGGCCCTCCGAGCAGTACTTC. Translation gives CASSLDVGGPSEQYF. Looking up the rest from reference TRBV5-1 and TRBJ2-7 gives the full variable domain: KAGVTQTPRYLIKTRGQQVTLSCSPISGHRSVSWYQQTPGQGLQFLFEYFSETQRNKGNFPGRFSGRQFSNSRSEMNVSTLELGDSALYLCASSLDVGGPSEQYFGPGTRLTVT.

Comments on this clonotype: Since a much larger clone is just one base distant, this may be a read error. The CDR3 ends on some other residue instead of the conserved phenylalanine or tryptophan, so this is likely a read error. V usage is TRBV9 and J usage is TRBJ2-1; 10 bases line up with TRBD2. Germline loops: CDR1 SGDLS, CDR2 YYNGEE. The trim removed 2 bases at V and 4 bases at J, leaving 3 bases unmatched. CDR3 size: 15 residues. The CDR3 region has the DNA TGTGCCAGCAGCGTTACTAGCGGGGATTACAATGAGCAGTTCCTC. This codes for CASSVTSGDYNEQFL.

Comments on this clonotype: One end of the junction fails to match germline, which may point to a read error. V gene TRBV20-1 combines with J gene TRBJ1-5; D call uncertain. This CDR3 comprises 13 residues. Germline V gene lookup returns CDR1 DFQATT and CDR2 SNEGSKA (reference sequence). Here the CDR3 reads CSASTENNQPQHF. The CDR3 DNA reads TGCAGTGCCTCGACGGAAAACAATCAGCCTCAGCATTTT.

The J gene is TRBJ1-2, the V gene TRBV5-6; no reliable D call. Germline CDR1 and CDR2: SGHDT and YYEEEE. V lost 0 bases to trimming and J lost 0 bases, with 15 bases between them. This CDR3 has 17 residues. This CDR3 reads CASSLAPGIGANYGYTF. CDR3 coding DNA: TGTGCCAGCAGCTTGGCCCCGGGGATTGGTGCTAACTATGGCTACACCTTC.